This T cell receptor (beta chain) was profiled in a study of shared clonotypes between healthy human individuals. Libraries were prepared by immunoSEQ multiplex PCR; TCRdb keeps only in-frame clonotypes and omits some of them. This table has about 480,000 clones, over 75% appearing once. This CDR3 contains 15 residues. Germline V lookup: CDR1 SGHVS, CDR2 FQNEAQ. Trimming removed 1 base at V and 1 base at J, with 8 bases between. The rearrangement joins TRBV7-8 to TRBJ2-1; D gene uncertain. Sequenced material: PBMCs. The origin of this receptor is a woman between 40 and 55 years old in good health. Some clones in this sample may be carry-over from other donors' samples. The CDR3 loop reads CASSLVPRSYNEQFF. In DNA, the CDR3 is TGTGCCAGCAGCTTAGTACCGAGGTCCTACAATGAGCAGTTCTTC.